This T cell receptor (beta chain) is drawn from a study of regulatory T cells in long-lasting Graves disease. Points from the study as a whole: Newly diagnosed Graves' patients exceeded persistent ones in TCR diversity.

The time point is: persistent/refractory GD, antithyroid drugs over 5 years with positive TRAb. RNA isolated from PBMCs was used to make the TCR library. This clonotype turned up a few times. Its specificity is unknown. This may stem from a read error, because a much larger clone lies one nucleotide away. This CDR3 fails to terminate in the conserved phenylalanine or tryptophan, so it likely reflects a read error. CDR3 regions were amplified by Arm-PCR using iRepertoire HTBI primers to build TCR beta libraries. TCRdb redid the calling of the multiplex PCR reads with MiXCR, one entry per CDR3 protein. This table has roughly 500,000 distinct CDR3 sequences, 20% to 25% appearing once. The CDR3 covers 14 residues. Germline V gene lookup returns CDR1 DFQATT and CDR2 SNEGSKA (reference sequence). Trimming cost V 4 bases and J 0 bases, with 9 bases left between them.

The sequence was obtained from a female donor with Graves disease. The rearrangement joins TRBV20-1 to TRBJ1-4, with no clear D. The material sequenced was peripheral blood mononuclear cells (PBMCs), taken when the disease was refractory, from a patient treated with antithyroid drugs. In DNA, the CDR3 is TGCAGTGCTACTGAGGGAACAACTAATGAAAAACTGTTTCTT. This encodes CSATEGTTNEKLFL.